The present entry profiles one T cell receptor (beta chain) with its context. The antigen remains undetermined. This entry belongs to a study of T cell responses to AZD1222 COVID-19 vaccine. Study-level points and caveats: After two AZD1222 doses, spike-specific TCR breadth and depth rose versus day 0. At baseline, seropositivity was found in only six AZD1222 recipients. CD4 TCRs linked to vaccination spanned spike, dominating at 160-218 and 743-854.

Second-dose groups at about 4 or about 12 weeks were pooled. V shed 0 bases and J shed 4 bases, with 17 bases lying between them. CDR1 is SGDLS and CDR2 is YYNGEE in the germline V gene. The CDR3 has 16 amino acids. Method: immunoSEQ multiplex PCR; TCRdb's copy keeps in-frame clones and lacks some. This sample carries over 95,000 clones, approximately 90% of them seen once, and the ten largest clones take 6.5% to 10%. The TCR comes from an adult who received the AZD1222 COVID-19 vaccine. The chain links TRBV9 to TRBJ2-7, with D perhaps given as TRBD1 or TRBD2 (5 bases each). Sequencing was performed on peripheral blood, taken 28 days after the second AZD1222 dose. For the CDR3, the DNA is TGTGCCAGCAGCGTAGAAAGCACGGGACCCCTATACGAGCAGTACTTC. Amino acids: CASSVESTGPLYEQYF.